There are a few counts of the clone carrying this T cell receptor delta chain. Its antigen is not known. The sample belongs to a study of Vδ1+ human thymocytes. Study-wide results and caveats: Unlike peripheral blood Vdelta1+ controls, thymic delta-chain sequences included approximately 20% Vdelta2 and few Vdelta3. Thymic TRG and TRD repertoires appeared highly polyclonal, with Gaussian CDR3 length distributions.

Thymocytes were sorted as CD3+ TCRVdelta1+ TCRVdelta2- after alphabeta T cell depletion. RNA was extracted from the cells and then reverse transcribed. Multiplex PCR used pooled V-gene forward primers and a constant-region reverse primer to amplify CDR3s. TCRdb re-called clones from the multiplex PCR reads via CATT. This sample has about 54,000 delta-chain clones, with less than 20% found just once. Germline CDR1 and CDR2: TSWWSYY and QGS. The CDR3 has 19 residues. V shed 0 bases, J shed 0 bases, and the junction held 11 bases outside the gene matches. The sample taken for sequencing was Vdelta1+ gamma-delta thymocytes from the thymus. Subset: FACS-sorted CD3+ TCRalphabeta- TCRVdelta1+ TCRVdelta2- thymocytes. The TCR comes from a boy under two years old who had congenital heart surgery. The rearrangement uses TRDV1 and TRDJ1; 9 positions match TRDD3. CDR3 bases: TGTGCTCTTGGGGAACTACGGCTACTGGGGGACTTGTACACCGATAAACTCATCTTT. Encoded protein: CALGELRLLGDLYTDKLIF.